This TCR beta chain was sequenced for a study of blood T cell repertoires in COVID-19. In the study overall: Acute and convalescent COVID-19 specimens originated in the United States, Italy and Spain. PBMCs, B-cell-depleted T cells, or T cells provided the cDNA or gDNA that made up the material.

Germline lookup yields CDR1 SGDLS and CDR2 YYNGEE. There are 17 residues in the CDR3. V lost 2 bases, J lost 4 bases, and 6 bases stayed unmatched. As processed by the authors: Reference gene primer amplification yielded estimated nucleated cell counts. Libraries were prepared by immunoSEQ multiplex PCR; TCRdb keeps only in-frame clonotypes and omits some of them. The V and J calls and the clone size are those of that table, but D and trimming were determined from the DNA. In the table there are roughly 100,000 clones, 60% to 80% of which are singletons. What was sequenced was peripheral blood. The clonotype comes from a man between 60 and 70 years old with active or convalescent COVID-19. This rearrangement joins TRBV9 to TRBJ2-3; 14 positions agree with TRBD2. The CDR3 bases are TGTGCCAGCAGCGTTGCCGGGACTAGCGGGAGAGCAGATACGCAGTATTTT. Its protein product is CASSVAGTSGRADTQYF.